This T cell receptor beta chain derives from a study of blood T cell repertoires in COVID-19. On the study more broadly: Specimens from acute and convalescent COVID-19 originated in the United States, Italy and Spain.

Clones were sequenced by immunoSEQ multiplex PCR, and TCRdb holds only the in-frame ones, with some missing. Of roughly 80,000 clones listed, approximately 88% are singletons. Germline CDR1 LGHNA, CDR2 YSLEER. This CDR3 region has 15 residues. The V and J ends lost 1 base and 7 bases, in that order; junction bases with no gene match: 6. The TCR was taken from a man in his fifties with active COVID-19. Sequenced input: peripheral blood. The J gene is TRBJ2-1, the V gene TRBV4-3; TRBD2 matches 8 bases. In DNA, the CDR3 is TGCGCCAGCAGCCAAGTACTGCGGGGGGATAATGAGCAGTTCTTC. Translating it yields CASSQVLRGDNEQFF.